The subject of this entry is one T cell receptor beta chain. This entry comes from a study of blood T cells in healthy people across ages. This CDR3 has 16 amino acids. CDR1 is SGHRS, CDR2 YFSETQ, per germline. PCR was performed a second time for roughly 7 to 11 cycles using a sample-barcoded 5' primer and a J-beta primer mix. TCRdb reanalysed the 5' RACE reads using MiXCR and keeps one entry per CDR3 protein. The sample has 750,000 to 950,000 distinct CDR3 sequences, approximately 24% seen once. These data were also filed under a second study, of T cells of mothers and their children.

Sequenced material: blood. This clonotype was obtained from a boy aged 5-17 years in good health. The chain links TRBV5-1 to TRBJ2-5; 12 nucleotides agree with TRBD2. The tail of the sequence fits TRBJ2-1 better, so the J call may be wrong. This chain's CDR3 is CASSLGLAGGQNEQFF. Here the CDR3 DNA reads TGCGCCAGCAGCTTGGGGCTAGCGGGGGGGCAGAATGAGCAGTTCTTC.